This record looks at one T cell receptor beta chain sequence and its context. What antigen it recognizes has not been identified. Base qualities are not at hand, and no much larger clone is one base apart. Participants in the prospective study were aged roughly 18 to 89 years, lived in about two dozen United States geographic areas, and enrolled through a virtual design. In the prospective study, cohorts were assigned on the basis of participant-reported clinical history obtained from a screening survey and a study questionnaire. Exposed participants had been in contact, within 2 weeks of entering the study, with a person who had a PCR-confirmed or clinician-diagnosed case of COVID-19. In the prospective study, mobile phlebotomists collected whole blood, serum and a nasopharyngeal or oropharyngeal swab from each participant. Over an approximately 2-month period, participants in the prospective study had the option of providing additional blood draws and questionnaires. Before DNA extraction, prospective study blood samples were shipped either frozen or at room temperature.

The germline V gene supplies CDR1 MDHEN and CDR2 SYDVKM. The CDR3 sequence holds 13 residues, the cysteine and phenylalanine included. The read is trimmed to its CDR3 DNA, 39 bases read in frame from base 1. V loses 2 bases, J loses 6 bases, and the germline ends lie 10 bases apart. TCRbeta CDR3 regions were amplified from genomic DNA using the immunoSEQ Assay, a bias-controlled multiplex PCR. In the paper's pipeline: The number of nucleated cells in each sample was estimated from the amplification of reference gene primers within the assay. To quantify the absolute abundance of each unique TCRbeta CDR3 rearrangement, sequence reads were collapsed and filtered. Productive Simpson clonality was computed per sample as the square root of Simpson's diversity index over productive rearrangements. Here the immuneACCESS table is served through TCRdb, limited to in-frame sequences with V and J called. Missing clones are a known gap in these copies; in checked studies unresolved V genes cover under half, and the rest lacks a known reason. V, J and clone size are those of that table, while D and trimming were read from the DNA. This sample gives 150,000 to 200,000 clones in total; approximately 80% of them show up just once. The ten largest clonotypes hold about an eighth of the sample.

The sample originates from a study of blood T cell repertoires in COVID-19 (dated by TCRdb to 2020 to 2021). A note on the overall study: Samples covering the acute and convalescent phases of COVID-19 were provided by collaborators in the United States, Italy and Spain. The material from the prospective study consisted of cDNA or gDNA derived from T cells, B-cell-depleted T cells, or PBMCs. HLA class I and class II types, where available, came from metadata supplied by the sample provider rather than from assay-based typing. The samples were drawn from two sources: the first 160 participants of the ongoing ImmuneRACE study, and over 950 subjects contributed by 6 global collaborators. A freely available public database, intended as a resource for researchers studying the immune response to SARS-CoV-2, is where the repertoires were released. Nearly every sample came with metadata listing a de-identified subject ID, COVID-19 status, age in years and sex. Deeply sampled blood TCRbeta repertoires from subjects exposed to, actively infected with, or recovered from COVID-19 were included in the dataset. Results and caveats for the whole study, not just this receptor: The amount of clinical and demographic metadata varied by source and participant and was provided uncurated.

This TCR derives from a man aged 60 to 69 who had been exposed to COVID-19. Sequenced sample: PBMCs or T cells enriched from blood (not recorded which). The chain is encoded by TRBV28 joined to TRBJ1-2; perhaps TRBD1 is the D gene, with 5 bases matching. CDR3 sequence: CASSLGGGNGYTF. In nucleotides, the sequence is TGTGCCAGCAGTTTAGGGGGAGGGAATGGCTACACCTTC.